The clone carrying this T cell receptor beta chain has more than one count but fewer than ten. Its antigen is not known. The library was built from around 0.4 ug RNA with molecular barcoded adaptors for alpha/delta and beta/gamma chains. TCRdb reanalysed the reads using MiXCR and keeps one entry per CDR3 protein. This repertoire shows about 39,000 distinct CDR3 sequences, 14% found once; its top ten account for around 7.3%. This CDR3 has 13 amino acids. The germline V and J ends were trimmed by 5 bases and 3 bases, with 10 bases remaining between them. CDR1 and CDR2 from the germline V gene are SGHAT and FQNNGV. Sampling of bone marrow took place during active disease in every patient. This record belongs to a study of read filtering for tumor transcriptome and immune sequencing. Study-wide findings and caveats: Approximately 80% of IR-seq clonotypes had one read, totaling around 4% of reads; RNA-seq: roughly 76% and 46%.

Sequenced material: a population of CD138-negative cells sorted from bone marrow. The chain links TRBV11-2 to TRBJ2-5, with D hard to call. The TCR sequence derives from a donor aged 40 or older with multiple myeloma. As DNA, the CDR3 is TGTGCCAGCAGCGGACCGGCAGAAGAGACCCAGTACTTC. Protein product: CASSGPAEETQYF. The variable domain in full, with the rest retrieved from reference TRBV11-2 and TRBJ2-5, is EAGVAQSPRYKIIEKRQSVAFWCNPISGHATLYWYQQILGQGPKLLIQFQNNGVVDDSQLPKDRFSAERLKGVDSTLKIQPAKLEDSAVYLCASSGPAEETQYFGPGTRLLVL.